A selection of T cell receptor beta chains follows, all from one sample in a study of blood T cells in healthy people across ages. Each CDR3 protein gets one entry after TCRdb re-called the 5' RACE reads with MiXCR. Of around 1.5 million distinct CDR3 sequences in the sample, almost 35% are singletons; the top ten hold 11%. The source material was blood. The receptor source for this set is a woman aged 25-40 years in good health. Both conserved end residues are part of each CDR3. D genes are given only for firm matches. For some rows the clone size is stated as once, few or many, or as a class when expanded; others skip it.

V	size	J	D	CDR3	DNA
TRBV7-6	-	TRBJ2-7	-	CASSLALGGTYEQYF	TGTGCCAGCAGCTTAGCACTTGGAGGGACCTACGAGCAGTACTTC
TRBV5-1	few	TRBJ1-1	-	CASSPKQGLRTEAFF	TGCGCCAGCAGCCCAAAACAGGGCCTGAGGACTGAAGCTTTCTTT
TRBV2	few	TRBJ2-3	-	CACRDSAPDTQYF	TGTGCCTGCAGGGACTCCGCCCCAGATACGCAGTATTTT
TRBV20-1	-	TRBJ2-1	-	CSAAGRLGPNEQFF	TGCAGTGCTGCCGGCCGCCTGGGTCCCAATGAGCAGTTCTTC
TRBV7-9	-	TRBJ2-3	-	CASSLDGTTPDTQYF	TGTGCCAGCAGCTTGGACGGGACGACCCCAGATACGCAGTATTTT
TRBV4-1	-	TRBJ2-7	-	CASSSQAGYEQYF	TGCGCCAGCAGTTCCCAGGCCGGGTACGAGCAGTACTTC
TRBV10-2	few	TRBJ2-5	TRBD2	CASSRTSGGHEQYF	TGCGCCAGCAGCCGGACTAGCGGGGGTCATGAGCAGTACTTC
TRBV20-1	few	TRBJ2-3	-	CSARPVDRPDTQYF	TGCAGTGCTAGACCGGTGGATAGGCCAGATACGCAGTATTTT
TRBV9	-	TRBJ2-1	-	CASSVGAGSHNEQFF	TGTGCCAGCAGCGTAGGGGCGGGTTCGCACAATGAGCAGTTCTTC
TRBV5-5	few	TRBJ1-1	-	CASSLVGGNEAFF	TGTGCCAGCAGCTTGGTGGGGGGTAATGAAGCTTTCTTT
TRBV6-5	many	TRBJ1-2	-	CASSYSKSRGYTF	TGTGCCAGCAGTTACTCGAAAAGCCGCGGCTACACCTTC
TRBV21-1	few	TRBJ2-1	-	CASTAPPSSYNEQFF	TGTGCCAGCACCGCCCCCCCGAGCTCCTACAATGAGCAGTTCTTC
TRBV7-9	few	TRBJ1-2	-	CASSLNDYGYTF	TGTGCCAGCAGCTTAAATGACTATGGCTACACCTTC
TRBV11-2	-	TRBJ2-4	TRBD2	CASSQLAGVEAKNIQYF	TGTGCCAGCAGCCAACTAGCGGGAGTTGAGGCCAAAAACATTCAGTACTTC
TRBV4-1	many	TRBJ2-7	TRBD1	CASSPIRDRYYEQYF	TGCGCCAGCAGCCCTATCCGGGACAGGTACTACGAGCAGTACTTC
TRBV12-3/TRBV12-4	few	TRBJ2-5	-	CASSFLWTSGVETQYF	TGTGCCAGCAGTTTCCTCTGGACTTCGGGGGTAGAGACCCAGTACTTC
TRBV6-5	few	TRBJ2-3	-	CASSYDAGTYTDTQYF	TGTGCCAGCAGTTACGACGCGGGGACCTACACAGATACGCAGTATTTT
TRBV11-2	-	TRBJ2-5	-	CASSLKSWETQYF	TGTGCCAGCAGCTTAAAAAGTTGGGAGACCCAGTACTTC
TRBV5-1	few	TRBJ2-7	-	CASRATADTYEQYF	TGCGCCAGCCGAGCAACAGCAGACACCTACGAGCAGTACTTC
TRBV20-1	-	TRBJ2-6	-	CSASMTAYSLTNVLTF	TGCAGTGCTAGTATGACTGCCTACTCTTTGACCAACGTCCTGACTTTC
TRBV7-6	few	TRBJ2-1	TRBD2	CASSPRTSGTQFF	TGTGCCAGCAGCCCAAGGACTAGCGGAACTCAGTTCTTC
TRBV20-1	many	TRBJ2-1	TRBD2	CSARDTSYSGSMNEQFF	TGCAGTGCTAGAGATACATCCTACAGCGGGAGCATGAATGAGCAGTTCTTC